This T cell receptor beta chain was retrieved from a study of cytomegalovirus exposure and HLA in healthy donors. Notes on this clone: Its target is not known.

Points from the study as a whole: Researchers left out some V segments, among them TRBV6-2 and TRBV6-3, as indistinguishable. At a 0.05 false discovery rate, a later analysis found about 17,000 TCR beta sequences to be associated with HLA alleles. The authors later linked a missense DCLRE1C variant to TCR beta V- and J-gene trimming. Among TCR beta chains of equal frequency, HLA-associated ones were more clonally expanded in a later analysis.

This CDR3 has 13 amino acids. Germline CDR1 and CDR2: LGHNA and YSLEER. V lost 2 bases, J lost 4 bases, and 7 bases lay in between. PCR amplification relied on 60 Vbeta primers (plus 13 Jbeta primers). Produced via immunoSEQ multiplex PCR; TCRdb's table is partial and in-frame only. Counted here are about 160,000 clones, 65% to 85% occurring once; the ten biggest clones make up around 6.8%. Specimen: PBMCs. This TCR derives from a man between 40 and 49 years old in good health and CMV-seropositive. V gene TRBV4-3 combines with J gene TRBJ2-3, with unresolved D. The CDR3 DNA is TGCGCCAGCAGCCAACAGAGGCCAGATACGCAGTATTTT. It is translated as CASSQQRPDTQYF.